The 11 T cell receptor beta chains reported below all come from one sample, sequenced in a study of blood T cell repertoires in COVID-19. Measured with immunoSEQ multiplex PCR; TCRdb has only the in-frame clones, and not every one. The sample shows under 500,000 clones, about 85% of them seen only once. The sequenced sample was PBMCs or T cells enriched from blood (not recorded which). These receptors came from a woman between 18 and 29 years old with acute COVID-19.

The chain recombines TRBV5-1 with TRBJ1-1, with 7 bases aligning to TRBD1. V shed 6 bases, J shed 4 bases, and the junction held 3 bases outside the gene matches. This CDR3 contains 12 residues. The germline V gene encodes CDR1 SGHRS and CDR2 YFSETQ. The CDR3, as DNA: TGCGCCAGCAAGGAGGGGGCCACTGAAGCTTTCTTT. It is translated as CASKEGATEAFF.

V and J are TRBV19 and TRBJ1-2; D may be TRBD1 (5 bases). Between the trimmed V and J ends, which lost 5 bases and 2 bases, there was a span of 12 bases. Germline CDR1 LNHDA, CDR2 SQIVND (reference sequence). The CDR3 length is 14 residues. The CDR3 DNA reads TGTGCCAGTAGTCCAGGGTTGAGGAACTATGGCTACACCTTC. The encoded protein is CASSPGLRNYGYTF.

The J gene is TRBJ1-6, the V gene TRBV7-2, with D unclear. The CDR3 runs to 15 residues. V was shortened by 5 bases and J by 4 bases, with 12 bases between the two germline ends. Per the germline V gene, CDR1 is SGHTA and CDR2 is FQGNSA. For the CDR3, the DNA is TGTGCCAGCAGCCCCCGGCGGGGATATAATTCACCCCTCCACTTT. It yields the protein CASSPRRGYNSPLHF.

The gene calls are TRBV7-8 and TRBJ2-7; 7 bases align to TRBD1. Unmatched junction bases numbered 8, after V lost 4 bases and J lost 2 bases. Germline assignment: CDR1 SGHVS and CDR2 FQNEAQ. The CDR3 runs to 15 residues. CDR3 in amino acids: CASSSQGHPAYEQYF. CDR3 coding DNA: TGTGCCAGCAGCTCACAGGGGCATCCCGCCTACGAGCAGTACTTC. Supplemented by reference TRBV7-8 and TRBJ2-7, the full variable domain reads GAGVSQSPRYKVAKRGQDVALRCDPISGHVSLFWYQQALGQGPEFLTYFQNEAQLDKSGLPSDRFFAERPEGSVSTLKIQRTQQEDSAVYLCASSSQGHPAYEQYFGPGTRLTVT.

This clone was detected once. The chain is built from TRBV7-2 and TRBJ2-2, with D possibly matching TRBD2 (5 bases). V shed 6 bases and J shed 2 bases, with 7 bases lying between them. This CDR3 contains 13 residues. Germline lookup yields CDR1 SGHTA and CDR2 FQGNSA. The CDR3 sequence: CASSGRNTGELFF. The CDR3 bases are TGTGCCAGCAGTGGGAGAAACACCGGGGAGCTGTTTTTT.

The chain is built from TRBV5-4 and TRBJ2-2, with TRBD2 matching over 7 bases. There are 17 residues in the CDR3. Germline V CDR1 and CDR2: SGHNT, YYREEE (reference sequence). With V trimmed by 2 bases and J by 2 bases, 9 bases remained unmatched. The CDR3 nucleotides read TGTGCCAGCAGCTTTGGGTCCGGGACTATTAACACCGGGGAGCTGTTTTTT. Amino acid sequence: CASSFGSGTINTGELFF.

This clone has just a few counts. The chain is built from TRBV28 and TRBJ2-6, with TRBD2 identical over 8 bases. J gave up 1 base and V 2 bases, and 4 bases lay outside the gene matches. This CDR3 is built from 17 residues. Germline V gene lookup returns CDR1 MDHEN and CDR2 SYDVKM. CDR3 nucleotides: TGTGCCAGCAGTTTACGCAGCGGGAGATCTGGGGCCAACGTCCTGACTTTC. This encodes CASSLRSGRSGANVLTF.

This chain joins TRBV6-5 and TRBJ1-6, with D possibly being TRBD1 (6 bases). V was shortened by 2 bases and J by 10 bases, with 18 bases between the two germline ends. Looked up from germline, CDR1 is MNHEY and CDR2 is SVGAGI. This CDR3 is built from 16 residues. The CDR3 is CASSYAPNRANSPLHF. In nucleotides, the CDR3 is TGTGCCAGCAGTTACGCCCCTAACAGGGCCAACTCACCCCTCCACTTT.

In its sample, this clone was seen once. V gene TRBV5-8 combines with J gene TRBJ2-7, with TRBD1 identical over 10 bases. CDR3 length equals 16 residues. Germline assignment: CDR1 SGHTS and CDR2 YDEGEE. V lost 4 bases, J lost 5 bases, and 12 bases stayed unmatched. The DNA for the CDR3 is TGTGCCAGCAGCCCGGGACAGGGGAAGAATAGCGACGAGCAGTACTTC. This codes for CASSPGQGKNSDEQYF.

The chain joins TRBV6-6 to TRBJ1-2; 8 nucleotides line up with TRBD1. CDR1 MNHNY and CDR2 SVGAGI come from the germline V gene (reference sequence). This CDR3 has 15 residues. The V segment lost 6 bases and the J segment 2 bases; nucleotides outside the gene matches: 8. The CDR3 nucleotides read TGTGCCAGCAGCCTCCTTGGGACAGGCAACTATGGCTACACCTTC. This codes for CASSLLGTGNYGYTF.

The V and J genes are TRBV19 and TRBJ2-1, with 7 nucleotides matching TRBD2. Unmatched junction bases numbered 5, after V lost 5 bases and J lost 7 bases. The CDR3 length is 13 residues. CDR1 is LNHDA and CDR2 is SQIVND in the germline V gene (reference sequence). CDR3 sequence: CASSLDGGNEQFF. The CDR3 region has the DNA TGTGCCAGTAGTTTGGACGGGGGGAATGAGCAGTTCTTC.